This T cell receptor beta chain was sequenced for a study of OX40 agonist ivuxolimab in advanced cancers. Across the whole study: An agonistic anti-OX40 (CD134) antibody, ivuxolimab, was used to treat the patients.

The CDR3 has 13 amino acids. Looked up from germline, CDR1 is LNHDA and CDR2 is SQIVND (reference sequence). With 6 bases removed from V and 4 bases from J, the gap between germline ends came to 12 bases. Data came from immunoSEQ multiplex PCR; TCRdb stores just in-frame clones and leaves some out. The sample has 55,000 to 70,000 clones; about 86% are singletons. The sample here was CD4+ or CD8+ T cells sorted from blood, taken in a trial of the OX40 agonist ivuxolimab. The TCR was taken from an adult with an advanced solid tumor such as melanoma, head and neck, liver or kidney cancer. The genes are TRBV19 and TRBJ1-1; no reliable D call. In DNA form, the CDR3 reads TGTGCCAGTAGCGACCGAGTCGGCACTGAAGCTTTCTTT. Translation: CASSDRVGTEAFF.